The subject of this entry is one TCR beta chain. Authors' processing steps: Reference gene primer amplification gave estimated nucleated cell counts. The protocol was immunoSEQ multiplex PCR, while the TCRdb copy is restricted to in-frame clones and leaves out a portion. That table furnishes V, J and clone size, whereas the DNA furnished D and trimming. The data contain 130,000 to 150,000 clones, 80% to 90% of them seen just once; the ten biggest clones take up around 8%. The data are from a study of blood T cell repertoires in COVID-19. Study-level information: Specimens from acute and convalescent COVID-19 originated in the United States, Italy and Spain. PBMCs, B-cell-depleted T cells, or T cells provided the cDNA or gDNA that made up the material.

The CDR3 is 15 amino acids. Germline values: CDR1 SGHDT, CDR2 YYEEEE. The V gene end was trimmed by 4 bases and the J gene end by 4 bases; junction bases not matched to a gene: 7. Material for sequencing was peripheral blood. The clonotype comes from an older woman with COVID-19, enrolled during active disease. The V call is TRBV5-6, the J call TRBJ1-2; 10 bases agree with TRBD1. The chain's CDR3 is CASSTWDRGFYGYTF. CDR3 DNA: TGTGCCAGCAGCACGTGGGACAGGGGTTTCTATGGCTACACCTTC.